The 17 T cell receptor beta chains below all came from one sample that was sequenced in a study of T cells in Graves' hyperthyroidism and ophthalmopathy. RNA transcripts yielded amplified TCR beta CDR3 regions. The primer set for the first-round RT-PCR of the TCR CDR3 was HTBI. MiXCR, applied by TCRdb to the multiplex PCR reads, yields one record per CDR3 protein. The data contain 600,000 to 800,000 distinct CDR3 sequences, 30% to 40% of them singletons. Sequencing was done on a sample of blood. Every receptor here comes from a middle-aged woman with Graves' hyperthyroidism.

The chain joins TRBV7-9 to TRBJ1-2; no definite D call. V gave up 3 bases and J gave up 7 bases, with 15 bases separating them. This CDR3 is built from 14 residues. Germline V gene sequence: CDR1 SEHNR, CDR2 FQNEAQ (reference sequence). CDR3 sequence reads: CASSFLRQDFGYTF. The CDR3 DNA is TGTGCCAGCAGCTTCCTCAGGCAAGATTTTGGCTACACCTTC.

This clonotype was detected once. The rearrangement uses TRBV29-1 and TRBJ2-5, with 9 bases matching TRBD2. The ends lost 8 bases at V and 4 bases at J; junction bases unmatched: 8. The CDR3 sequence is 13 residues long. The germline V gene encodes CDR1 SQVTM and CDR2 ANQGSEA. CDR3 protein: CSTQRGAGETQYF. CDR3 bases: TGCAGCACCCAGCGGGGGGCGGGAGAGACCCAGTACTTC.

This clonotype appeared many times. The chain uses TRBV4-1 and TRBJ1-6; D unresolved. This CDR3 contains 16 residues. Trimming took 1 base from V and 7 from J, leaving 14 bases between them. Looked up from germline, CDR1 is MGHRA and CDR2 is YSYEKL. The DNA for the CDR3 is TGCGCCAGCAGCCAAGTTGGAGGACGGTCCAATTCACCCCTCCACTTT. As protein: CASSQVGGRSNSPLHF.

The chain links TRBV19 to TRBJ1-4, with 9 bases identical to TRBD1. The V gene's germline CDR1 is LNHDA and CDR2 SQIVND (reference sequence). Losses at the gene ends were 4 bases for V and 8 bases for J; bases not matched to a gene: 8. CDR3 length: 15 amino acids. The DNA of the CDR3 is TGTGCCAGTAGTACCTTACAGGGGGCGCGAGAAAAACTGTTTTTT. The encoded protein is CASSTLQGAREKLFF.

The genes are TRBV12-3 or TRBV12-4 and TRBJ2-2, with a weak D call TRBD1 (5 bases). The CDR3 has 16 amino acids. Trimming left V 2 bases short and J 0 bases short, with 10 bases between. The CDR3 is CASSLLGHTNTGELFF. Here the CDR3 DNA reads TGTGCCAGCAGTTTACTAGGACACACGAACACCGGGGAGCTGTTTTTT.

This clonotype has a count of ten or more. The chain is built from TRBV6-5 and TRBJ2-5; D uncertain. This CDR3 spans 13 amino acids. The V and J ends lost 2 bases and 5 bases respectively, with 9 bases between them. Germline-derived CDR1 and CDR2 are MNHEY and SVGAGI. The CDR3 is CASSYTRVETQYF. The CDR3 nucleotides are TGTGCCAGCAGTTACACACGAGTGGAGACCCAGTACTTC.

This sequence joins TRBV5-1 and TRBJ1-5; possible D gene TRBD1, 5 bases. Germline V gives CDR1 SGHRS, CDR2 YFSETQ. V was pared by 4 bases and J by 4 bases, with 15 bases between. The CDR3 sequence is 15 residues long. CDR3 nucleotide sequence: TGCGCCAGCAGCCCGTCTCCGGCAGGGAATCAGCCCCAGCATTTT. Translation: CASSPSPAGNQPQHF.

About this clonotype: One end of the junction varies from germline; a read error may be responsible. J is TRBJ1-6 and V is TRBV7-2, with no clear D. This CDR3 has 13 residues. Germline CDR1 and CDR2: SGHTA and FQGNSA. The CDR3 nucleotides are TGTGCCAGCTCATTCGAACCCGATTCACCCCTCCGCTTT. Protein product: CASSFEPDSPLRF.

This clonotype was recorded many times. Here the CDR3 reads CASRLGGGPMRYTF. Written as DNA, the CDR3 is TGTGCCAGCAGGCTCGGCGGAGGGCCGATGAGGTACACCTTC. V gene TRBV5-8 combines with J gene TRBJ1-2; D is uncertain. The CDR3 sequence is 14 residues long. Per the germline V gene, CDR1 is SGHTS and CDR2 is YDEGEE. The V end was cut by 5 bases, the J end by 11 bases, with 22 bases between.

This clonotype has only a few counts. The gene calls are TRBV4-1 and TRBJ1-5; no clear D. CDR1 is MGHRA, CDR2 YSYEKL, per germline. The V and J ends lost 3 bases and 2 bases respectively, with 5 bases between them. This CDR3 has 13 amino acids. CDR3 region: CASSQTRNQPQHF. The CDR3 DNA is TGCGCCAGCAGCCAGACCCGCAATCAGCCCCAGCATTTT.

V gene TRBV7-9 combines with J gene TRBJ2-7; D uncertain. With 5 bases removed from V and 0 bases from J, the gap between germline ends came to 14 bases. Germline V gene data show CDR1 as SEHNR and CDR2 as FQNEAQ (reference sequence). The CDR3 is 15 residues long. This CDR3 is CASSQTRTPSYEQYF. The CDR3 DNA reads TGTGCCAGCAGCCAAACCCGGACCCCCTCCTACGAGCAGTACTTC.

This clonotype occurred many times. This chain links TRBV27 with TRBJ1-5; TRBD1 matches at 9 bases. J gave up 7 bases and V 4 bases, and 2 bases lay outside the gene matches. The CDR3 covers 13 residues. The germline CDR1 and CDR2 sequences are MNHEY and SMNVEV (reference sequence). CDR3 residues: CASSSDRGQPQHF. CDR3 coding DNA: TGTGCCAGCAGTTCGGACAGGGGCCAGCCCCAGCATTTT.

The gene calls are TRBV25-1 and TRBJ2-1; 11 positions match TRBD2. The V gene end was trimmed by 4 bases and the J gene end by 8 bases; junction bases not matched to a gene: 13. This CDR3 region has 17 residues. Germline CDR1 MGHDK, CDR2 SYGVNS. The CDR3 bases are TGTGCCAGCAGTGGGGCCCGGGGTAGCGGGGGGGCGGATGAGCAGTTCTTC. Translating gives CASSGARGSGGADEQFF. Full variable domain (remainder filled in from reference TRBV25-1 and TRBJ2-1): EADIYQTPRYLVIGTGKKITLECSQTMGHDKMYWYQQDPGMELHLIHYSYGVNSTEKGDLSSESTVSRIRTEHFPLTLESARPSHTSQYLCASSGARGSGGADEQFFGPGTRLTVL.

There are many counts of this clonotype. V gene TRBV20-1 combines with J gene TRBJ1-2, with TRBD1 matching 12 bases. Germline CDR1 reads DFQATT; CDR2 reads SNEGSKA (reference sequence). The CDR3 has 16 amino acids. The V gene end was trimmed by 4 bases and the J gene end by 6 bases; junction bases not matched to a gene: 12. In DNA form, the CDR3 reads TGCAGTGCTACGCCACCGGGACAGGGGGCGGGCGATGGCTACACCTTC. Its translation: CSATPPGQGAGDGYTF.

Notes on this clonotype: A read error may explain this, as a much larger clone is one base away. The gene calls are TRBV7-2 and TRBJ2-2; D is unclear. Germline CDR1 and CDR2: SGHTA and FQGNSA. This CDR3 has 16 residues. CDR3 amino acids: CASSRSGPVNTGELFF. Written as DNA, the CDR3 is TGCGCCAGCAGCCGGTCAGGTCCCGTGAACACCGGGGAGCTGTTTTTT.

The rearrangement uses TRBV14 and TRBJ1-3; D is uncertain. Germline CDR1 is SGHDN and CDR2 is FVKESK. This CDR3 spans 13 amino acids. V lost 4 bases and J lost 0, with 4 bases in between. CDR3 coding DNA: TGTGCCAGCAGCCGCCACTCTGGAAACACCATATATTTT. This codes for CASSRHSGNTIYF.

This clonotype came up a few times. The V call is TRBV5-5, the J call TRBJ2-7, with 9 nucleotides matching TRBD2. There are 16 residues in the CDR3. Germline CDR1 and CDR2: SGHKS and YYEKEE (reference sequence). V lost 0 bases and J lost 2; bases outside the gene matches: 6. The CDR3 protein is CASSLAAGGLTYEQYF. The DNA of the CDR3 is TGTGCCAGCAGCTTGGCCGCGGGGGGGCTAACCTACGAGCAGTACTTC.